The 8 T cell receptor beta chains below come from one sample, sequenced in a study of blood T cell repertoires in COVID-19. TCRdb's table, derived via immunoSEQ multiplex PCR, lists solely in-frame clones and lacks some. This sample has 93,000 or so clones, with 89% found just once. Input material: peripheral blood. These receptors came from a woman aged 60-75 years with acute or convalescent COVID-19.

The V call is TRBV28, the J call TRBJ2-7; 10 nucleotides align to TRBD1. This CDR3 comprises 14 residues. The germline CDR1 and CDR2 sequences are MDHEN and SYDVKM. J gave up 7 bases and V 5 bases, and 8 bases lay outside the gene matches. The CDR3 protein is CASSTRQGAEEQYF. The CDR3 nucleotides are TGTGCCAGCAGTACCAGACAGGGGGCGGAAGAGCAGTACTTC.

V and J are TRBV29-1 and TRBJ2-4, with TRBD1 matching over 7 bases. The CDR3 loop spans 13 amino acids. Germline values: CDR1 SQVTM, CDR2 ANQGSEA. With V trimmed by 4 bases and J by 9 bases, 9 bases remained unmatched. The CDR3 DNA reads TGCAGCGTTGGAGCAGGCAGGGGGAGCATTCAGTACTTC. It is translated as CSVGAGRGSIQYF.

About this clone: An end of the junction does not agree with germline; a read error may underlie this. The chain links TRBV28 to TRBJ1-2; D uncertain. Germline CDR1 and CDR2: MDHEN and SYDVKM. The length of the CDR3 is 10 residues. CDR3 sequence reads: CASSRETPIF. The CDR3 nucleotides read TGTGCCAGCAGTAGGGAGACACCAATCTTC.

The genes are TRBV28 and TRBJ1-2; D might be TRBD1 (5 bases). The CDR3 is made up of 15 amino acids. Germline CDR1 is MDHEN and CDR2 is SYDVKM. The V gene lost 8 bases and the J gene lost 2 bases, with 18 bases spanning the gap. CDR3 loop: CASLAVSGENYGYTF. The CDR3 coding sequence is TGTGCCAGCCTGGCAGTCTCGGGGGAAAACTATGGCTACACCTTC.

CDR3 sequence reads: CASSLGHGQEADTQYF. The CDR3 bases are TGCGCCAGCAGCTTGGGTCACGGCCAGGAGGCAGATACGCAGTATTTT. The chain joins TRBV5-1 to TRBJ2-3; possibly TRBD2 for D (5 bases). V lost 0 bases and J 4 bases, leaving 15 bases between the germline ends. Germline values: CDR1 SGHRS, CDR2 YFSETQ. The CDR3 is 16 residues long. The variable domain in full, with the rest retrieved from reference TRBV5-1 and TRBJ2-3, is KAGVTQTPRYLIKTRGQQVTLSCSPISGHRSVSWYQQTPGQGLQFLFEYFSETQRNKGNFPGRFSGRQFSNSRSEMNVSTLELGDSALYLCASSLGHGQEADTQYFGPGTRLTVL.

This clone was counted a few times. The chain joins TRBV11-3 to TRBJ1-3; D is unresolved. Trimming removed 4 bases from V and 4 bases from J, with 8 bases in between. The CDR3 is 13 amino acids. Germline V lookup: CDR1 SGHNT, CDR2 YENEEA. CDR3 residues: CASSSTSGNTIYF. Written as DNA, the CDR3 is TGTGCCAGCAGCTCAACTTCAGGAAACACCATATATTTT.

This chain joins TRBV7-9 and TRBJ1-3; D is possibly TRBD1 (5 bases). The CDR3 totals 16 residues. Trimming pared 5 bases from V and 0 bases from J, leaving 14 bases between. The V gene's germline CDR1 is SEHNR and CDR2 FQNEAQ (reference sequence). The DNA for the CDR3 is TGTGCCAGCAGCCCCATACGGGGACTCTCTGGAAACACCATATATTTT. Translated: CASSPIRGLSGNTIYF.

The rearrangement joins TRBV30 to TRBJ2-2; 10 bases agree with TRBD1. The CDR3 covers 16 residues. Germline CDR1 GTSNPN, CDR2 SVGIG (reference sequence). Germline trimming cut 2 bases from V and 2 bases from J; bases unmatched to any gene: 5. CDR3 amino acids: CAWSLDRGRNTGELFF. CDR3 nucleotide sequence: TGTGCCTGGAGTCTCGACAGGGGGCGAAACACCGGGGAGCTGTTTTTT.